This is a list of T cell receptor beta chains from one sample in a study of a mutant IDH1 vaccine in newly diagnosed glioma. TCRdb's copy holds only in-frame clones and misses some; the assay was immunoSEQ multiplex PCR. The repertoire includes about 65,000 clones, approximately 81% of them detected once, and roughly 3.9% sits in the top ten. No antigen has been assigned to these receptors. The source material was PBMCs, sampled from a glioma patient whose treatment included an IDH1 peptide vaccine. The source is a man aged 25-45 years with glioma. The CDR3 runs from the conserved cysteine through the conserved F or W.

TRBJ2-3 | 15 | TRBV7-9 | CASTTQGWGADTQYF
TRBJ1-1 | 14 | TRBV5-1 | CASSLDRLFAEAFF
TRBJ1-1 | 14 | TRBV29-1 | CSVDGGAIGDEAFF
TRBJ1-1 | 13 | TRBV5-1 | CASSSRDGSEAFF
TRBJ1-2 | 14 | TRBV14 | CASSQVPDSYGYTF
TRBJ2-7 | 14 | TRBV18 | CASSPSGQGREQYF
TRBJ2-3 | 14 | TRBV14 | CASSQQQGIDTQYF
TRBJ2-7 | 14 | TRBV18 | CASSPPVQFYEQYF
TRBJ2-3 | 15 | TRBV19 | CASSPQTASTDTQYF
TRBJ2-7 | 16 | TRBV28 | CASSTWGQGQTYEQYF
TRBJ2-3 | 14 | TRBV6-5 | CASSYSTSTDTQYF
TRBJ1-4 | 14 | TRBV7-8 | CASSLRDRGEKLFF
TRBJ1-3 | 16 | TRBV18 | CASSPRDRASGNTIYF
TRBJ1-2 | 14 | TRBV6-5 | CASRAKDRNYGYTF
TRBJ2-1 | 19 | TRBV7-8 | CASSLGGTGDILSYNEQFF
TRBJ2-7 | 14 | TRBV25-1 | CATAAGANSYEQYF
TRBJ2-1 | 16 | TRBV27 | CASSLSLAGGRHEQFF
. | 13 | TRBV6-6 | CASSGQVGYEQYF
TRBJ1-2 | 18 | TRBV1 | CTSSQVEPGSRPHYGYTF
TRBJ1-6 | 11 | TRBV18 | CASSPPLFNFF
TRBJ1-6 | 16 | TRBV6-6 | CASTSTGQGYNSPLHF
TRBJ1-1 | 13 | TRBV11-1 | CASSHRGRTEAFF
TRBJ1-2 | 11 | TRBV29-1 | CSVGERSGYTF
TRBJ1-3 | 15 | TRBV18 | CASSPQSQDGNTIYF
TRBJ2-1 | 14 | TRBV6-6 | CASRLPGTPNEQFF
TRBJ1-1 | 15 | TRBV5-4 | CASSFTTPKSTEAFF
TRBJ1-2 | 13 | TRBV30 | CAWSEGASYGYTF
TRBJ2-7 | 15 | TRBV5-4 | CASSLEGGLVHEQYF
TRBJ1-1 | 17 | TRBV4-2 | CASSPKSGGGLNTEAFF
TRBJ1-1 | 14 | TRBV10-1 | CASSETYTGTEAFF
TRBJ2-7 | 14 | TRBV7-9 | CASSSPGRSYEQYF
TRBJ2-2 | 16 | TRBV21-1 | CASSKPWTGFHRGAVF
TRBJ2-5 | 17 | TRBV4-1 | CASSRGLAGAPGETQYF
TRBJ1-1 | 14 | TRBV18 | CASSPARLNTEAFF
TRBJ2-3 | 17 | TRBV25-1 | CASSDYPGASGTDTQYF
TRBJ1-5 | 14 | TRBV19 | CASASTVSNQPQHF
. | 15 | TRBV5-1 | CASKRQVSDPYEQYF
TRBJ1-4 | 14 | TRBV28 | CASSQQGMREKLFF
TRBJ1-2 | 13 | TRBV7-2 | CASSDGRTYGYTF
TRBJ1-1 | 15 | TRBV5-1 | CASSWDRGMNTEAFF
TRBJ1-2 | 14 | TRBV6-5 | CASSYTGSNYGYTF
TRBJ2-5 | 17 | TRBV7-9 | CASSPRVRSGTGETQYF
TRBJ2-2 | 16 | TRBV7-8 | CASRQNYRENTGELFF
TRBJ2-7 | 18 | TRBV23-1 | CARMGPQVNGRAPYEQYF
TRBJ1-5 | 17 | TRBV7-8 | CASSSISWGNSNQPQHF
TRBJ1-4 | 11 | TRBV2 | CASSKGEKLFF
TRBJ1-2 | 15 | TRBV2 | CASSGRTGGNYGYTF
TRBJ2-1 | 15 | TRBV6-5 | CASRPLTSGLNEQFF
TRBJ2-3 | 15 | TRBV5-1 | CASSPRPSRTDTQYF
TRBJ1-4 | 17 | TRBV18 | CASSRDRDLRRGEKLFF